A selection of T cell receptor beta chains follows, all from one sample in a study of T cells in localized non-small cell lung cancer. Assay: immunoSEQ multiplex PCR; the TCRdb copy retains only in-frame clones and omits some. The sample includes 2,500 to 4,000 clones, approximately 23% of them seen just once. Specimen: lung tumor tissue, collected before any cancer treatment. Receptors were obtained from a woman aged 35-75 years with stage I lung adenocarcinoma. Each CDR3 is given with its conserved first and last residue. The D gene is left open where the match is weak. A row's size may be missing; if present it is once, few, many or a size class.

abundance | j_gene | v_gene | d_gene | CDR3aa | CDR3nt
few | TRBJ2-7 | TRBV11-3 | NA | CASSLEPGHSYEQYF | TGTGCCAGCAGCTTAGAGCCTGGACACTCCTACGAGCAGTACTTC
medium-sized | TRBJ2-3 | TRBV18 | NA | CASSPQRHGTDTQYF | TGTGCCAGCTCACCCCAACGACACGGCACAGATACGCAGTATTTT
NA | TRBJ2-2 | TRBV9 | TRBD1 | CASSPTGTGPGELFF | TGTGCCAGCAGTCCTACCGGGACAGGGCCCGGGGAGCTGTTTTTT
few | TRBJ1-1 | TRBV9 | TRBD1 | CASTPTGRMNTEAFF | TGTGCCAGCACGCCGACAGGGCGGATGAACACTGAAGCTTTCTTT
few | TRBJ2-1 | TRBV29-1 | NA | CSASDSWRPNEQFF | TGCAGCGCCTCCGACAGCTGGCGACCTAATGAGCAGTTCTTC
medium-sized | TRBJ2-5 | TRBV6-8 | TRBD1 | CASSGTEKETQYF | TGTGCCAGCAGCGGGACAGAGAAAGAGACCCAGTACTTC
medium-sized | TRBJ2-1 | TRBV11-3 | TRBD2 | CASSSPLAGGYEQFF | TGTGCCAGCAGCTCTCCTCTAGCGGGGGGGTATGAGCAGTTCTTC
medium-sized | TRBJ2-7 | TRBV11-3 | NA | CASSLGPTVTYEQYF | TGTGCCAGCAGCTTAGGGCCCACTGTTACCTACGAGCAGTACTTC
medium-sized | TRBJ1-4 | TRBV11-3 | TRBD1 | CASSLQGKGGEKLFF | TGTGCCAGCAGCTTACAGGGGAAAGGGGGCGAAAAACTGTTTTTT
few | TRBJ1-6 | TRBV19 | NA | CASSIRDSPLHF | TGTGCCAGTAGTATCCGCGATTCACCCCTCCACTTT
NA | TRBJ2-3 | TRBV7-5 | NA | CASSLGAGYTDTQYF | TGTGCCAGCAGCTTAGGTGCGGGGTACACAGATACGCAGTATTTT
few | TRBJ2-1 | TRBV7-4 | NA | CASSLGAAGLQFF | TGTGCCAGCAGCTTAGGCGCGGCGGGCCTCCAGTTCTTC
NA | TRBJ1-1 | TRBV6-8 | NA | CAISRGQPGLNTEAFF | TGTGCCATCAGTCGAGGACAGCCCGGGTTGAACACTGAAGCTTTCTTT
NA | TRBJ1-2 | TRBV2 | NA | CASSAGGAYGYTF | TGTGCCAGCAGTGCGGGGGGGGCATATGGCTACACCTTC
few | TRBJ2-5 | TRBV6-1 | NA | CASSEASGVGETQYF | TGTGCCAGCAGTGAAGCATCGGGAGTTGGGGAGACCCAGTACTTC
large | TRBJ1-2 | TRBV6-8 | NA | CASIRQPTNYGYTF | TGTGCCAGCATCCGTCAACCCACTAACTATGGCTACACCTTC
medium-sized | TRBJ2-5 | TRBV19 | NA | CASRQQETQYF | TGTGCCAGTAGGCAGCAAGAGACCCAGTACTTC
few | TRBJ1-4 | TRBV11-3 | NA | CASSFRTSNEKLFF | TGTGCCAGCAGCTTCAGGACCTCTAATGAAAAACTGTTTTTT
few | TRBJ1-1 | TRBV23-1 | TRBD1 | CASSQPGSEWTGNTEAFF | TGCGCCAGCAGTCAACCGGGGTCCGAGTGGACAGGGAACACTGAAGCTTTCTTT
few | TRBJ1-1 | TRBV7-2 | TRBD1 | CASSLNRGLRTEAFF | TGTGCCAGCAGCTTGAACAGGGGGTTGAGGACTGAAGCTTTCTTT